The source of this T cell receptor beta chain is a study of blood T cell repertoires in COVID-19. Looking at the study overall: Collection of acute and convalescent COVID-19 samples took place in the United States, Italy and Spain. PBMCs, B-cell-depleted T cells, or T cells were the source of the cDNA or gDNA that made up the material.

Between the trimmed V and J ends, which lost 4 bases and 4 bases, there was a span of 20 bases. Germline CDR1 and CDR2: LNHDA and SQIVND (reference sequence). CDR3 length equals 16 residues. Under the authors' procedure: The assay estimated nucleated cells by amplifying reference gene primers. Libraries were prepared by immunoSEQ multiplex PCR; TCRdb keeps only in-frame clonotypes and omits some of them. V and J calls and clone size come straight from that table; D and trimming were deduced from the DNA. The sample lists 95,000 or so clones, more than 75% seen once, with approximately 18% in the top ten.

The chain uses TRBV19 and TRBJ2-7, with D tentatively TRBD2 (5 bases). Material: peripheral blood. This clonotype originated in a human donor in a cohort sampled during active COVID-19. CDR3 in DNA: TGTGCCAGTAGTAACCAACACGGACTCACCGTGTACGAGCAGTACTTC. Its translation is CASSNQHGLTVYEQYF.